A single sample is the source of the 27 T cell receptor beta chains below, sequenced in a study of CD8+ T cells in alopecia areata. Treatment described: oral pan-JAK inhibitor, 5-10 mg twice daily. cDNA prepared by RNA extraction and subsequent reverse transcription served as the template for sequencing. Clones were read by immunoSEQ multiplex PCR, and TCRdb kept only the in-frame ones, dropping some. The repertoire holds 60,000 to 90,000 clones, with roughly 66% as singletons. The sequencing used CD8+ T cells sorted from blood, collected at week 24, from a patient treated with tofacitinib. The receptor set was obtained from a human donor with alopecia areata.

This clone has more than one count but fewer than ten. The chain recombines TRBV4-1 with TRBJ1-5, with D perhaps matching TRBD1 (5 bases). Germline loops: CDR1 MGHRA, CDR2 YSYEKL. Trimming took 0 bases from V and 5 from J, leaving 17 bases between them. The CDR3 contains 17 residues. CDR3 in DNA: TGCGCCAGCAGCCAAGATGAGGGTCTCCTGGGGCATCAGCCCCAGCATTTT. Translated: CASSQDEGLLGHQPQHF.

This sequence joins TRBV15 and TRBJ1-1, with 8 bases identical to TRBD1. Germline CDR1 LNHNV, CDR2 YYDKDF (reference sequence). V shed 3 bases, J shed 4 bases, and the junction held 7 bases outside the gene matches. This CDR3 comprises 15 residues. The CDR3 nucleotides are TGTGCCACCAGCAGTGCCAGGGGGCTTTTCACTGAAGCTTTCTTT. It specifies CATSSARGLFTEAFF.

The chain couples TRBV2 to TRBJ2-3; 9 bases match TRBD2. The germline V gene has CDR1 SNHLY and CDR2 FYNNEI. V lost 5 bases and J lost 6; bases outside the gene matches: 9. The CDR3 covers 15 residues. The CDR3 is CASSFSGGPPDTQYF. The DNA for the CDR3 is TGTGCCAGCAGTTTTAGCGGGGGCCCCCCCGATACGCAGTATTTT. The variable domain in full, completed from reference TRBV2 and TRBJ2-3, reads EPEVTQTPSHQVTQMGQEVILRCVPISNHLYFYWYRQILGQKVEFLVSFYNNEISEKSEIFDDQFSVERPDGSNFTLKIRSTKLEDSAMYFCASSFSGGPPDTQYFGPGTRLTVL.

The chain has TRBV4-1 and TRBJ2-1; 7 positions match TRBD2. This CDR3 is built from 15 residues. Looked up from germline, CDR1 is MGHRA and CDR2 is YSYEKL. V dropped 2 bases and J dropped 5; count of bases not matched to a gene: 6. The CDR3 coding sequence is TGCGCCAGCAGCCAATTGTCGGGGGGACACAATGAGCAGTTCTTC. It encodes CASSQLSGGHNEQFF.

This clone appeared a few times. The genes are TRBV19 and TRBJ1-1; maybe TRBD1 (6 bases). CDR1 and CDR2 from the germline V gene are LNHDA and SQIVND (reference sequence). The CDR3 is made up of 14 amino acids. V shed 5 bases and J shed 4 bases, with 14 bases lying between them. The CDR3 sequence: CASSPVGGGTEAFF. For the CDR3, the DNA is TGTGCCAGTAGTCCGGTGGGAGGGGGCACTGAAGCTTTCTTT.

V and J are TRBV19 and TRBJ1-1, with D uncertain. CDR3 size: 13 residues. Germline CDR1 and CDR2: LNHDA and SQIVND (reference sequence). V lost 3 bases to trimming and J lost 1 base, with 6 bases between them. The CDR3 DNA sequence: TGTGCCAGTAGTATTAACTCGAACACTGAAGCTTTCTTT. Residues: CASSINSNTEAFF.

The V call is TRBV27, the J call TRBJ2-1; tentative D call: TRBD1 (6 bases). V dropped 4 bases and J dropped 4 bases, with 14 bases sitting between them. Per germline, CDR1 MNHEY and CDR2 SMNVEV (reference sequence). The CDR3 is made up of 15 amino acids. The CDR3 nucleotides read TGTGCCAGCAGTTCGGCCGGGACAAGATACAATGAGCAGTTCTTC. Translating it yields CASSSAGTRYNEQFF.

This chain joins TRBV23-1 and TRBJ2-5; no clear D gene. TRBV23-1 is an ORF; its function is uncertain. V dropped 0 bases and J dropped 5 bases, with 4 bases sitting between them. This CDR3 comprises 12 residues. The CDR3: CASSQSRETQYF. CDR3 nucleotides: TGCGCCAGCAGTCAATCGCGGGAGACCCAGTACTTC.

This clone occurred once. The V call is TRBV5-6, the J call TRBJ1-2; D may be TRBD1 (6 bases). In germline, CDR1 is SGHDT, CDR2 YYEEEE. V dropped 5 bases and J dropped 2 bases, with 7 bases sitting between them. This CDR3 is built from 12 residues. CDR3 in amino acids: CASSTGNYGYTF. The CDR3 region has the DNA TGTGCCAGCAGTACAGGGAACTATGGCTACACCTTC.

This clone was recorded a few times. The J gene is TRBJ1-3, the V gene TRBV9; D gene uncertain. The germline V and J ends were trimmed by 4 bases and 2 bases, with 10 bases remaining between them. This CDR3 comprises 14 residues. CDR1 and CDR2 (germline): SGDLS, YYNGEE. CDR3 sequence (DNA): TGTGCCAGCAGCTCCCGCCACCCTGGAAACACCATATATTTT. This gives the protein CASSSRHPGNTIYF.

This clone came up many times. The chain is built from TRBV19 and TRBJ1-5, with D unclear. The germline gives CDR1 LNHDA, CDR2 SQIVND (reference sequence). V gave up 8 bases and J gave up 6 bases, with 14 bases separating them. The CDR3 sequence is 13 residues long. Here the CDR3 DNA reads TGTGCCAGTCAAAAATTCGTCGGTCAGCCCCAGCATTTT. Its translation is CASQKFVGQPQHF.

The gene calls are TRBV29-1 and TRBJ1-2; a weak D match, TRBD1 (6 bases). Germline CDR1 reads SQVTM; CDR2 reads ANQGSEA. The V end lost 4 bases, the J end lost 6 bases, and 15 bases lay between the germline ends. This CDR3 spans 13 amino acids. The CDR3 DNA sequence: TGCAGCGTTGTGCTCGACGGGACAAATGGCTACACCTTC. Protein sequence: CSVVLDGTNGYTF.

The chain carries TRBV5-1 and TRBJ1-1, with D unclear. This CDR3 contains 17 residues. The germline CDR1 and CDR2 sequences are SGHRS and YFSETQ. Trimming shortened V by 0 bases and J by 6 bases, and 21 bases separated the two germline ends. The CDR3 sequence is CASSLDAPGSAGAEAFF. CDR3 DNA: TGCGCCAGCAGCTTGGATGCCCCTGGGTCAGCGGGAGCTGAAGCTTTCTTT.

The chain links TRBV29-1 to TRBJ2-3; 7 nucleotides agree with TRBD2. The CDR3 is 14 residues long. After removal of 2 bases from V and 0 bases from J, the junction contained 2 bases not matched to a gene. The germline gives CDR1 SQVTM, CDR2 ANQGSEA. In DNA form, the CDR3 reads TGCAGCGTTGAACTAGCGGAGAGCACAGATACGCAGTATTTT. Translating it yields CSVELAESTDTQYF.

This chain joins TRBV2 and TRBJ1-2; D remains ambiguous. In germline, CDR1 is SNHLY, CDR2 FYNNEI. The CDR3 is made up of 17 amino acids. With 2 bases removed from V and 4 bases from J, the gap between germline ends came to 20 bases. The CDR3 DNA follows: TGTGCCAGCAGTGAAACCGACCCGTCCCGGACCGGCTATGGCTACACCTTC. Amino acids: CASSETDPSRTGYGYTF. The variable domain in full, with the rest retrieved from reference TRBV2 and TRBJ1-2, is EPEVTQTPSHQVTQMGQEVILRCVPISNHLYFYWYRQILGQKVEFLVSFYNNEISEKSEIFDDQFSVERPDGSNFTLKIRSTKLEDSAMYFCASSETDPSRTGYGYTFGSGTRLTVV.

V gene TRBV4-1 combines with J gene TRBJ2-3; weak D call: TRBD2 (6 bases). The CDR3 runs 15 residues. Germline lookup yields CDR1 MGHRA and CDR2 YSYEKL. Deletions cut 2 bases from V and 2 bases from J, with 11 bases between. The CDR3 DNA follows: TGCGCCAGCAGCCAATACCGACTAGACACAGATACGCAGTATTTT. Protein: CASSQYRLDTDTQYF.

The V and J genes are TRBV9 and TRBJ2-1, with TRBD2 as a possible D gene (5 bases). The CDR3 sequence is 16 residues long. CDR1 SGDLS and CDR2 YYNGEE come from the germline V gene. The V and J ends lost 0 bases and 3 bases respectively, with 13 bases between them. The CDR3 sequence is CASSVGASRIYNEQFF. CDR3 nucleotides: TGTGCCAGCAGCGTAGGGGCTAGCAGAATCTACAATGAGCAGTTCTTC.

This clone showed up just a few times. The gene calls are TRBV4-3 and TRBJ2-1; D might be TRBD1 (6 bases). V was pared by 1 base and J by 0 bases, with 19 bases between. Germline V gene sequence: CDR1 LGHNA, CDR2 YSLEER. The CDR3 consists of 19 residues. As DNA, the CDR3 is TGCGCCAGCAGCCAAGCAGGGGCCAGAGACCCTAGCTCCTACAATGAGCAGTTCTTC. It encodes CASSQAGARDPSSYNEQFF.

V and J are TRBV28 and TRBJ1-2; D not resolved. The CDR3 is 15 amino acids. V dropped 4 bases and J dropped 5 bases, with 17 bases sitting between them. Per germline, CDR1 MDHEN and CDR2 SYDVKM. The CDR3 is CASSSLREGIYGYTF. In nucleotides, the CDR3 is TGTGCCAGCAGTTCCCTTCGGGAAGGAATATATGGCTACACCTTC.

The chain has TRBV6-5 and TRBJ2-5, with unresolved D. CDR1 is MNHEY and CDR2 is SVGAGI in the germline V gene. This CDR3 region has 13 residues. Trimming took off 4 bases at V and 2 bases at J, with 8 bases between the two ends. CDR3 bases: TGTGCCAGCAGTTCTACAGAACAAGAGACCCAGTACTTC. It codes for CASSSTEQETQYF.

The chain combines TRBV18 with TRBJ2-7; 7 bases fit TRBD2. In germline, CDR1 is KGHSH, CDR2 LQKENI. Trimming took 0 bases from V and 0 from J; bases not matched to a gene: 8. The CDR3 extends over 17 amino acids. CDR3: CASSPPLGTTNSYEQYF. In DNA form, the CDR3 reads TGTGCCAGCTCACCACCGCTAGGGACTACTAACTCCTACGAGCAGTACTTC.

On this clone: Its ends do not fully match the called genes, so a read error is possible. The chain joins TRBV29-1 to TRBJ1-1; no clear D. CDR1 is SQVTM and CDR2 is ANQGSEA in the germline V gene. The CDR3 length is 12 residues. CDR3 DNA: TGCAGCATTGAAGTGGGGAACACTGAAGCTTTCTTT. As protein: CSIEVGNTEAFF.

The sample holds a few counts of this clone. The rearrangement joins TRBV25-1 to TRBJ1-2; no clear D. The ends were cut back, 7 bases at V and 1 base at J, with 4 bases in the middle. Per the germline V gene, CDR1 is MGHDK and CDR2 is SYGVNS. The length of the CDR3 is 11 residues. In DNA, the CDR3 is TGTGCCAGCAACCATAACTATGGCTACACCTTC. Protein sequence: CASNHNYGYTF.

This rearrangement joins TRBV4-1 to TRBJ1-2, with D unclear. Per germline, CDR1 MGHRA and CDR2 YSYEKL. Trimming pared 4 bases from V and 5 bases from J, leaving 20 bases between. The CDR3 is 16 amino acids. DNA of the CDR3: TGCGCCAGCAGCCCAGACCCGACGTGGGCTTCATATGGCTACACCTTC. This gives the protein CASSPDPTWASYGYTF.

V gene TRBV27 combines with J gene TRBJ2-7; 9 bases map to TRBD2. Trimming at V came to 6 bases and at J to 3 bases, leaving 6 bases not matched to a gene. Looked up from germline, CDR1 is MNHEY and CDR2 is SMNVEV (reference sequence). The CDR3 consists of 14 residues. The CDR3 DNA sequence: TGTGCCAGCAGCGTAGCGGGAGTGGGCTACGAGCAGTACTTC. Its protein product is CASSVAGVGYEQYF.

The rearrangement links TRBV5-6 to TRBJ2-5; the D gene is possibly TRBD1 (5 bases). CDR3 length: 16 amino acids. Germline loops: CDR1 SGHDT, CDR2 YYEEEE. V was pared by 0 bases and J by 0 bases, with 12 bases between. CDR3 sequence: CASSLGSRAYQETQYF. The DNA for the CDR3 is TGTGCCAGCAGCTTGGGAAGCAGGGCCTACCAAGAGACCCAGTACTTC.

The chain combines TRBV4-3 with TRBJ1-1; D unclear. V was trimmed by 4 bases and J by 3 bases, leaving 18 bases between them. The germline V gene encodes CDR1 LGHNA and CDR2 YSLEER. The CDR3 is 16 residues long. CDR3 sequence (DNA): TGCGCCAGCAGCCCAACCTACCCCCCGACTTACACTGAAGCTTTCTTT. It specifies CASSPTYPPTYTEAFF.